This TCR beta chain was identified in a study of response to subunit inactivated influenza vaccine. Study results and caveats: New T cells are recruited in small numbers by each seasonal influenza vaccination, according to the authors' suggestion.

Trimming cost V 0 bases and J 2 bases, with 9 bases left between them. Germline V gene data show CDR1 as SGHTA and CDR2 as FQGNSA. This CDR3 has 15 amino acids. This clonotype was seen more than once but under ten times. The antigen is undetermined. TCRdb independently ran MiXCR on the RT-PCR reads; one entry per CDR3 protein. The sample carries around 850,000 distinct CDR3 sequences, roughly 20% recorded once. The V and J genes are TRBV7-2 and TRBJ2-3, with no clear D. The sample here was PBMCs from blood, taken 5 days after vaccination. The receptor was derived from a man aged 50-59 years who received an inactivated influenza vaccine. CDR3 nucleotides: TGTGCCAGCAGCTTAGCGCGGCTATTCACAGATACGCAGTATTTT. Protein: CASSLARLFTDTQYF.